Following are 27 T cell receptor beta chains from one sample sequenced in a study of shared clonotypes between healthy human individuals. Using immunoSEQ multiplex PCR, the repertoire was profiled, and TCRdb retains in-frame clones only, with some absent. The repertoire holds hundreds of thousands of clones, with roughly 96% as singletons. Positive CCR7 selection of CD45RO-negative cells yielded the naive CD8 cells, and terminally differentiated effector memory CD45RA+ cells were excluded. The source material was naive CD8+ T cells sorted from blood. These receptors all come from a woman in her thirties in good health.

The rearrangement uses TRBV9 and TRBJ1-1, with D maybe TRBD1 (5 bases). The germline V and J ends were trimmed by 3 bases and 8 bases, with 11 bases remaining between them. There are 12 residues in the CDR3. The germline gives CDR1 SGDLS, CDR2 YYNGEE. In nucleotides, the CDR3 is TGTGCCAGCAGCGACCCCCGGACAGAAGCTTTCTTT. The encoded protein is CASSDPRTEAFF.

The chain uses TRBV28 and TRBJ2-1, with 10 nucleotides matching TRBD2. Trimming cost V 6 bases and J 10 bases; bases outside gene matches: 9. Germline V CDR1 and CDR2: MDHEN, SYDVKM. This CDR3 has 14 amino acids. CDR3 sequence: CASSYSGRTREQFF. The CDR3 DNA reads as TGTGCCAGCAGCTATAGCGGGAGGACGCGGGAGCAGTTCTTC.

This sequence joins TRBV7-8 and TRBJ2-5; 7 nucleotides agree with TRBD1. The DNA end is a closer match to TRBJ2-7, so the J assignment may be wrong. The CDR3 covers 16 residues. The germline V gene has CDR1 SGHVS and CDR2 FQNEAQ. The CDR3 reads CASSLAGQGDSYEQYF. Written as DNA, the CDR3 is TGTGCCAGCAGCTTAGCTGGCCAGGGGGACTCCTACGAGCAGTACTTC.

This clone came up once. The V and J genes are TRBV6-5 and TRBJ2-1; 10 nucleotides match TRBD1. The CDR3 extends over 15 amino acids. The V and J ends lost 6 bases and 5 bases, in that order; junction bases with no gene match: 7. Germline V gene data show CDR1 as MNHEY and CDR2 as SVGAGI. CDR3 sequence (DNA): TGTGCCAGCAGACCGGGACAGGGGATTAACAATGAGCAGTTCTTC. It codes for CASRPGQGINNEQFF.

The genes are TRBV5-6 and TRBJ2-5; D remains unclear. The V and J ends lost 3 bases and 0 bases respectively, with 0 bases between them. Germline V gene sequence: CDR1 SGHDT, CDR2 YYEEEE. The CDR3 consists of 11 residues. The CDR3 nucleotides read TGTGCCAGCAGCTACCAAGAGACCCAGTACTTC. It specifies CASSYQETQYF.

The chain recombines TRBV11-2 with TRBJ2-2; TRBD2 is a possible D gene (6 bases). The CDR3 loop spans 15 amino acids. The V gene's germline CDR1 is SGHAT and CDR2 FQNNGV. The germline V and J ends were trimmed by 4 bases and 5 bases, with 14 bases remaining between them. The chain's CDR3 is CASSSRLVKTGELFF. Written as DNA, the CDR3 is TGTGCCAGCAGCTCCAGACTAGTCAAGACCGGGGAGCTGTTTTTT.

The rearrangement uses TRBV27 and TRBJ1-4; D not certain. The CDR3 covers 16 residues. The germline V gene encodes CDR1 MNHEY and CDR2 SMNVEV (reference sequence). V was pared by 3 bases and J by 0 bases, with 11 bases between. CDR3 amino acids: CASSFAQRATNEKLFF. The CDR3 coding sequence is TGTGCCAGCAGTTTCGCACAGCGTGCAACTAATGAAAAACTGTTTTTT.

The rearrangement links TRBV4-1 to TRBJ2-7; D may be TRBD1 (6 bases). Germline values: CDR1 MGHRA, CDR2 YSYEKL. V dropped 4 bases and J dropped 5 bases, with 18 bases sitting between them. The CDR3 contains 15 residues. The chain's CDR3 is CASSLGPNRVDEQYF. CDR3 coding DNA: TGCGCCAGCAGCCTCGGTCCTAACAGGGTGGACGAGCAGTACTTC.

As to this clone: The same CDR3 also results from other DNA sequences found in this sample. The V and J genes are TRBV11-2 and TRBJ2-3; D possibly corresponds to TRBD2 (5 bases). CDR3 length equals 14 residues. Trimming took off 5 bases at V and 1 base at J, with 10 bases between the two ends. Germline CDR1 reads SGHAT; CDR2 reads FQNNGV. CDR3 nucleotides: TGTGCCAGCAGCCCTGGACTTGGCACAGATACGCAGTATTTT. It codes for CASSPGLGTDTQYF. Full variable domain (remainder filled in from reference TRBV11-2 and TRBJ2-3): EAGVAQSPRYKIIEKRQSVAFWCNPISGHATLYWYQQILGQGPKLLIQFQNNGVVDDSQLPKDRFSAERLKGVDSTLKIQPAKLEDSAVYLCASSPGLGTDTQYFGPGTRLTVL.

The V call is TRBV5-6, the J call TRBJ1-5; 9 bases fit TRBD1. V lost 4 bases and J lost 3; bases outside the gene matches: 8. The CDR3 totals 16 residues. Germline lookup yields CDR1 SGHDT and CDR2 YYEEEE. The CDR3: CASSPSGTGSNQPQHF. In nucleotides, the CDR3 is TGTGCCAGCAGCCCCTCCGGGACAGGGTCCAATCAGCCCCAGCATTTT.

This clone was found once. This chain links TRBV5-1 with TRBJ1-1; tentatively, D is TRBD1 (5 bases). CDR3 size: 15 residues. The germline CDR1 and CDR2 sequences are SGHRS and YFSETQ. The V and J ends lost 0 bases and 3 bases respectively, with 12 bases between them. The CDR3 DNA reads as TGCGCCAGCAGCTTGGACCGAGGGGAGGACACTGAAGCTTTCTTT. Translating it yields CASSLDRGEDTEAFF.

The chain has TRBV2 and TRBJ1-2; D unresolved. The CDR3 covers 11 residues. V lost 9 bases, J lost 5 bases, and 10 bases lay in between. CDR1 is SNHLY, CDR2 FYNNEI, per germline. In nucleotides, the CDR3 is TGTGCCAGTCTACGAGGATATGGCTACACCTTC. Protein product: CASLRGYGYTF.

The genes are TRBV14 and TRBJ1-6; D unresolved. The ends were cut back, 5 bases at V and 8 bases at J, with 19 bases in the middle. Germline V lookup: CDR1 SGHDN, CDR2 FVKESK. CDR3 length: 16 residues. The CDR3 nucleotides are TGTGCCAGCAGCTCCTTCGGAACAGAAAGACATTCACCCCTCCACTTT. Translated: CASSSFGTERHSPLHF. The full variable domain, in which reference TRBV14 and TRBJ1-6 provide the parts outside the CDR3, is EAGVTQFPSHSVIEKGQTVTLRCDPISGHDNLYWYRRVMGKEIKFLLHFVKESKQDESGMPNNRFLAERTGGTYSTLKVQPAELEDSGVYFCASSSFGTERHSPLHFGNGTRLTVT.

V and J are TRBV28 and TRBJ2-7; 11 bases line up with TRBD2. This CDR3 comprises 15 residues. Trimming removed 3 bases from V and 9 bases from J; junction bases left unmatched: 10. Germline CDR1 and CDR2: MDHEN and SYDVKM. The CDR3: CASSLLSSGRNGQYF. For the CDR3, the DNA is TGTGCCAGCAGTTTGTTGTCTAGCGGGAGGAACGGGCAGTACTTC.

This clone appeared once. V usage is TRBV5-8 and J usage is TRBJ1-1; D is perhaps TRBD1 (5 bases). V lost 0 bases and J 0 bases, leaving 12 bases between the germline ends. The CDR3 sequence is 16 residues long. CDR1 is SGHTS, CDR2 YDEGEE, per germline. The CDR3 is CASSLVLNRMNTEAFF. CDR3 DNA sequence: TGTGCCAGCAGCTTGGTTCTCAACAGGATGAACACTGAAGCTTTCTTT. Together with reference TRBV5-8 and TRBJ1-1, the CDR3 gives the full variable domain: EAGVTQSPTHLIKTRGQQATLRCSPISGHTSVYWYQQALGLGLQFLLWYDEGEERNRGNFPPRFSGRQFPNYSSELNVNALELEDSALYLCASSLVLNRMNTEAFFGQGTRLTVV.

In this sample, this clone turned up once. The V call is TRBV9, the J call TRBJ1-1, with TRBD1 identical over 9 bases. The junction had 8 bases not matched to a gene; V was cut back by 5 bases and J by 0 bases. This CDR3 has 16 residues. Germline CDR1 SGDLS, CDR2 YYNGEE. This CDR3 is CASSPKDRGLNTEAFF. The CDR3 coding sequence is TGTGCCAGCAGTCCTAAGGACAGGGGATTGAACACTGAAGCTTTCTTT.

The chain links TRBV27 to TRBJ2-2, with 7 bases identical to TRBD2. Germline values: CDR1 MNHEY, CDR2 SMNVEV (reference sequence). V shed 2 bases and J 10 bases; nucleotides not matched to a gene: 7. The CDR3 totals 14 residues. In DNA form, the CDR3 reads TGTGCCAGCAGTTTAGGGGCGGGAGTGGTGGAGCTGTTTTTT. Translated: CASSLGAGVVELFF.

As concerns this clone: The same CDR3 is also encoded by other DNA sequences in this sample. J is TRBJ2-7 and V is TRBV2, with a possible D match to TRBD2 (5 bases). Trimming removed 1 base from V and 0 bases from J, with 10 bases in between. The germline V gene encodes CDR1 SNHLY and CDR2 FYNNEI. The CDR3 covers 15 residues. The CDR3 is CASSEVPGSSYEQYF. The CDR3 nucleotides are TGTGCCAGCAGTGAAGTTCCGGGGAGCTCCTACGAGCAGTACTTC.

V and J are TRBV5-1 and TRBJ2-7; TRBD2 agrees at 7 bases. The CDR3 covers 14 residues. V shed 0 bases, J shed 7 bases, and the junction held 7 bases outside the gene matches. The germline V gene encodes CDR1 SGHRS and CDR2 YFSETQ. CDR3 sequence: CASSLASGYTEQYF. CDR3 nucleotide sequence: TGCGCCAGCAGCTTGGCTAGCGGATATACAGAGCAGTACTTC.

The CDR3 DNA is TGTGCCAGCAGCTTTGACGAGGGTATTTTCAACAATGAGCAGTTCTTC. Its translation is CASSFDEGIFNNEQFF. The rearrangement joins TRBV11-2 to TRBJ2-1, with D perhaps TRBD2 (5 bases). Germline V CDR1 and CDR2: SGHAT, FQNNGV. The V gene lost 3 bases and the J gene lost 5 bases, with 17 bases spanning the gap. The CDR3 is 16 amino acids. Complete variable domain (other parts from reference TRBV11-2 and TRBJ2-1): EAGVAQSPRYKIIEKRQSVAFWCNPISGHATLYWYQQILGQGPKLLIQFQNNGVVDDSQLPKDRFSAERLKGVDSTLKIQPAKLEDSAVYLCASSFDEGIFNNEQFFGPGTRLTVL.

This chain joins TRBV14 and TRBJ2-1; D not resolved. The CDR3 has 16 amino acids. CDR1 and CDR2 (germline): SGHDN, FVKESK. V lost 1 base to trimming and J lost 5 bases, with 15 bases between them. The CDR3 region has the DNA TGTGCCAGCAGCCAAGCAATCCGTTCCAGGCACAATGAGCAGTTCTTC. Protein: CASSQAIRSRHNEQFF. Full variable domain (rest looked up from reference TRBV14 and TRBJ2-1): EAGVTQFPSHSVIEKGQTVTLRCDPISGHDNLYWYRRVMGKEIKFLLHFVKESKQDESGMPNNRFLAERTGGTYSTLKVQPAELEDSGVYFCASSQAIRSRHNEQFFGPGTRLTVL.

This chain uses TRBV7-9 with TRBJ2-7; 7 nucleotides match TRBD2. The CDR3 covers 16 residues. Germline-derived CDR1 and CDR2 are SEHNR and FQNEAQ (reference sequence). With 1 base clipped from V and 3 bases from J, the junction kept 9 bases outside the gene matches. In nucleotides, the CDR3 is TGTGCCAGCAGCTTAGTAGGGGAGGGCGCGGACTACGAGCAGTACTTC. This encodes CASSLVGEGADYEQYF. Full variable domain (remainder filled in from reference TRBV7-9 and TRBJ2-7): DTGVSQNPRHKITKRGQNVTFRCDPISEHNRLYWYRQTLGQGPEFLTYFQNEAQLEKSRLLSDRFSAERPKGSFSTLEIQRTEQGDSAMYLCASSLVGEGADYEQYFGPGTRLTVT.

The CDR3: CASSLEISGITYEQYF. The CDR3 DNA follows: TGCGCCAGCAGCTTGGAAATAAGCGGGATTACCTACGAGCAGTACTTC. The chain recombines TRBV5-1 with TRBJ2-7, with 7 bases matching TRBD2. Germline CDR1 is SGHRS and CDR2 is YFSETQ. The CDR3 has 16 residues. The V and J ends lost 0 bases and 2 bases, in that order; junction bases with no gene match: 8.

The rearrangement uses TRBV5-5 and TRBJ2-7; 7 bases are a match to TRBD2. Losses at the gene ends were 4 bases for V and 0 bases for J; bases not matched to a gene: 7. The CDR3 has 15 residues. CDR1 and CDR2 from the germline V gene are SGHKS and YYEKEE (reference sequence). CDR3 loop: CASSGPSGSSYEQYF. Written as DNA, the CDR3 is TGTGCCAGCAGCGGGCCTAGCGGTTCCTCCTACGAGCAGTACTTC.

About this clone: Other DNA sequences in this specimen translate into the identical CDR3. CDR3 nucleotide sequence: TGTGCCAGCAGTTTAACAGGAAGCAATCAGCCCCAGCATTTT. Translating it yields CASSLTGSNQPQHF. The V and J genes are TRBV27 and TRBJ1-5, with D possibly being TRBD1 (5 bases). V was cut by 2 bases and J by 1 base, with 6 bases left in between. CDR3 size: 14 residues. Per the germline V gene, CDR1 is MNHEY and CDR2 is SMNVEV (reference sequence).

The chain recombines TRBV29-1 with TRBJ1-3; D not certain. Germline V CDR1 and CDR2: SQVTM, ANQGSEA. The CDR3 loop spans 11 amino acids. V was pared by 4 bases and J by 6 bases, with 7 bases between. The CDR3 DNA sequence: TGCAGCGTTGTCCAGGAAAACACCATATATTTT. Translation gives CSVVQENTIYF. Based on the CDR3 plus reference TRBV29-1 and TRBJ1-3, the full variable domain is SAVISQKPSRDICQRGTSLTIQCQVDSQVTMMFWYRQQPGQSLTLIATANQGSEATYESGFVIDKFPISRPNLTFSTLTVSNMSPEDSSIYLCSVVQENTIYFGEGSWLTVV.

The J gene is TRBJ2-7, the V gene TRBV5-1; 14 bases map to TRBD2. V was pared by 6 bases and J by 6 bases, with 8 bases of the junction left unmatched. Germline CDR1 SGHRS, CDR2 YFSETQ. The CDR3 length is 15 residues. This CDR3 is CASKWGTSGRGEQYF. The CDR3 DNA reads as TGCGCCAGCAAATGGGGGACTAGCGGGAGAGGCGAGCAGTACTTC.